This T cell receptor (beta chain) stems from a study of blood T cell repertoires in COVID-19 (dated by TCRdb to the early 2020s). Describing the broader study: Collaborator samples came from the United States, Italy and Spain and covered acute and convalescent phases of COVID-19. The material from the prospective study consisted of cDNA or gDNA derived from T cells, B-cell-depleted T cells, or PBMCs. Deeply sampled blood TCRbeta repertoires from subjects exposed to, actively infected with, or recovered from COVID-19 were included in the dataset. A freely available public database, intended as a resource for researchers studying the immune response to SARS-CoV-2, is where the repertoires were released. Samples came from the ongoing ImmuneRACE study (first 160 participants) plus 1,254 subjects from 6 global collaborators. Sample metadata almost always included a de-identified subject ID, COVID-19 status, age in years and sex. Where available, HLA class I and class II types were taken from metadata supplied by the sample provider and were not determined by assay-based typing. Broad study findings and their caveats: The amount of clinical and demographic metadata varied by source and participant and was provided uncurated.

At one collaborating source in Seattle, patients were enrolled during active infection and were followed longitudinally through the course of disease. Collaborating institutions collected whole blood in K2EDTA tubes following their own protocols. For TCRbeta analysis, collaborators shipped samples as frozen whole blood, isolated PBMCs, or DNA extracted from either of those sample types. CDR1 and CDR2 were assigned from the germline V gene as SGHVS and FQNEAQ. The V and J ends are trimmed by 7 bases and 8 bases, leaving 14 bases between them. Including the terminal cysteine and phenylalanine, the CDR3 comprises 13 residues. CDR3 DNA only is kept here, 39 bases in frame from base 1. TCRbeta CDR3 regions were amplified from genomic DNA by means of the immunoSEQ Assay, a bias-controlled multiplex PCR. Processing in the source paper ran as follows. Nucleated cell counts per sample were estimated from amplification of reference gene primers within the assay. Sequence reads were collapsed and filtered to measure the absolute abundance of every unique TCRbeta CDR3 rearrangement. For each sample, productive Simpson clonality was calculated as the square root of Simpson's diversity index over productive rearrangements. Entries here come from immuneACCESS through TCRdb and include only in-frame sequences with V and J called. Some clones fail to appear in such tables; in the studies checked, an unresolved V gene covers under half of the shortfall, and the cause of the remainder is unknown. D and trimming were read from the DNA, whereas the V and J calls and clone size are those reported in that table. Recorded for this sample are 250,000 to 300,000 clones; about 90% of them occurred a single time. The ten largest clones represent about 2% of the sample.

Details on this clone: Its antigen has not been determined. It has no much larger one-base neighbor in the sample; base qualities were not kept.

The rearranged segments are TRBV7-8 and TRBJ1-4, with a weak D call of TRBD1 (5 bases match). Sequenced sample: peripheral blood. The TCR comes from a woman aged 55-75 years with COVID-19, enrolled during active disease. The sequence in DNA is TGTGCCAGCAAAGAAACAGGAGAAGAAAAACTGTTTTTT. It encodes CASKETGEEKLFF.